Sequencing of this T cell receptor beta chain was carried out in a study of OX40 agonist ivuxolimab in advanced cancers. Broader study findings: CD4+ and CD8+ blood T cells expanded clonally by week 6 at 0.1 to 3.0 mg/kg. Some nonresponders likewise displayed low normalized T-cell clonal expansion. Clonal expansion was among the lowest in partial responders at 0.1-3.0 mg/kg, especially CD8+.

Libraries were prepared by immunoSEQ multiplex PCR; TCRdb keeps only in-frame clonotypes and omits some of them. The sample comprises some 2,200 clones, about 80% of which are singletons, and around 20% rests with the top ten. A note on this clone: Its antigen is unknown.

There are 13 residues in the CDR3. Germline CDR1 GTSNPN, CDR2 SVGIG (reference sequence). V lost 6 bases to trimming and J lost 2 bases, with 13 bases between them. The sequenced sample was CD4+ or CD8+ T cells sorted from blood, obtained in a trial of the OX40 agonist ivuxolimab. The chain combines TRBV30 with TRBJ2-5, with D possibly matching TRBD2 (6 bases). The clonotype comes from an adult with an advanced solid tumor such as melanoma, head and neck, liver or kidney cancer. Here the CDR3 reads CACPHGTQETQYF. As DNA, the CDR3 is TGTGCCTGCCCGCATGGGACTCAAGAGACCCAGTACTTC.